This T cell receptor beta chain was sequenced during a study of cytomegalovirus exposure and HLA in healthy donors (TCRdb year 2017). Describing the broader study: According to a later analysis, one platform produced both the 100 to 150 validation repertoires and the roughly 650 repertoires of the first cohort. The aim of the study was to test whether cataloging public T cell receptors could identify signatures of past pathogen exposure. Besides the first cohort of approximately 710 subjects, a separate validation cohort made up of around 120 different subjects was used. To predict cytomegalovirus infection status, the study combined high-throughput TCR immunosequencing, statistical association of individual TCRs with disease status, and machine learning. Points the paper makes about the study in general: The authors suggested that the approach could potentially be extended to other disease states and immunological phenotypes. Cytomegalovirus status was reported to be diagnosed by the classifier with high specificity and sensitivity in both the original and validation cohorts. The validation cohort had no HLA typing available for a later analysis, so co-occurrence within that cohort was assessed over all 120 or so repertoires. A few of the identified cytomegalovirus-associated TCR beta chains were confirmed in vitro to be specific for cytomegalovirus antigens. A later analysis found that TCRs clustered in the first cohort also tended to co-occur in the roughly 120 validation repertoires, with approximately 95% of cluster scores above 0. The study gave a list of around 170 TCR beta chains associated with cytomegalovirus. While some public TCRs were present in many individuals, most TCR sequences turned up only very rarely across donors.

About this clone itself: No antigen is known for it. Per-base qualities were not stored, and no clone one base away is much larger.

The donors belonged to the validation cohort of over a hundred subjects, which was separate from the roughly 680-subject first cohort. Library creation used the immunoSEQ multiplex PCR assay. The study's processing was this. A statistical classification framework was built to diagnose cytomegalovirus status from the catalog of TCR beta chain sequences. TCRdb carries this immuneACCESS record with in-frame sequences only. Its versions omit some clonotypes, under half of them owing to an unresolved V gene in the studies checked, with the rest unexplained. V and J calls plus clone size are reproduced from that table; the DNA served to infer D and trimming. The sample profile shows approximately 110,000 clones; roughly 86% of them were found once. Clones ranked in the top ten supply 3% to 4% of the sample. The sequenced sample consisted of PBMCs. This sequence originates from a young woman in good health and CMV-seropositive.

The bases read TGTGCCAGCAGTGAAGGAACGGTTAGCACAGATACGCAGTATTTT. It encodes CASSEGTVSTDTQYF. The V and J segments used are TRBV6-1 and TRBJ2-3; the D gene assignment is ambiguous. V is clipped by 1 base and J by 0 bases, and the sequence between their germline boundaries is 8 bases long. The CDR3 measures 15 amino acids from cysteine to phenylalanine. Only the CDR3 portion is preserved as DNA: 45 bases, with reading frame beginning at the first base. For CDR1 and CDR2, the germline V gene lists MNHNS and SASEGT.